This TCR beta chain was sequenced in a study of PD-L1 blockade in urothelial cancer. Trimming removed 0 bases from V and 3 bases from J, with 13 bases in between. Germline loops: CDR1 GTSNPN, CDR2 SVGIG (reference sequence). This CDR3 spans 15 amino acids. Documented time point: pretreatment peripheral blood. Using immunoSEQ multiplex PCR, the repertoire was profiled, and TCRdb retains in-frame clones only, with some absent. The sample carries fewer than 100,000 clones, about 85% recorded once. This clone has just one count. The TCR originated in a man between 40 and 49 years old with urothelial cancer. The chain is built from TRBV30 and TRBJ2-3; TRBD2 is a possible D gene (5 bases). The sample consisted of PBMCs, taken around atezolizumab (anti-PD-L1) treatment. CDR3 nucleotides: TGTGCCTGGAGTGTAAGTAGCGTACGGACAGATACGCAGTATTTT. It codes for CAWSVSSVRTDTQYF. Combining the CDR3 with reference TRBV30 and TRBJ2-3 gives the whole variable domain SQTIHQWPATLVQPVGSPLSLECTVEGTSNPNLYWYRQAAGRGLQLLFYSVGIGQISSEVPQNLSASRPQDRQFILSSKKLLLSDSGFYLCAWSVSSVRTDTQYFGPGTRLTVL.